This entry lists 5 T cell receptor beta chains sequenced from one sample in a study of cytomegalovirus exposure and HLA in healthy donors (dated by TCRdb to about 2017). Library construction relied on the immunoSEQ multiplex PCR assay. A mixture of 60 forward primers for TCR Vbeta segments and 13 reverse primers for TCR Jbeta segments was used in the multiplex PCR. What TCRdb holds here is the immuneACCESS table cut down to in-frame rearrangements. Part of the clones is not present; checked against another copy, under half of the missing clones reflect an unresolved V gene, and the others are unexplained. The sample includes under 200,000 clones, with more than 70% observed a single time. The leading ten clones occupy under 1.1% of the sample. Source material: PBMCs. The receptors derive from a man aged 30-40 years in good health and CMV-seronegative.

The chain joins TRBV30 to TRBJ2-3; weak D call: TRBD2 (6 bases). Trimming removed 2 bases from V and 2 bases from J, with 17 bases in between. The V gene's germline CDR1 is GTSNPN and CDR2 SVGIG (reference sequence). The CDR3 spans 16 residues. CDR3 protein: CAWSLSLSGVTDTQYF. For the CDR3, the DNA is TGTGCCTGGAGTCTATCCCTCTCGGGGGTCACAGATACGCAGTATTTT.

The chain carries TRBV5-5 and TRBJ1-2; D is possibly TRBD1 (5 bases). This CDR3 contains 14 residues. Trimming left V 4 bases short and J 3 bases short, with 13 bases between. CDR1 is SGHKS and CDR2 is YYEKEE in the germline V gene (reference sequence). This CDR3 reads CASSLAGGDYGYTF. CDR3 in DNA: TGTGCCAGCAGCCTCGCTGGGGGGGACTATGGCTACACCTTC.

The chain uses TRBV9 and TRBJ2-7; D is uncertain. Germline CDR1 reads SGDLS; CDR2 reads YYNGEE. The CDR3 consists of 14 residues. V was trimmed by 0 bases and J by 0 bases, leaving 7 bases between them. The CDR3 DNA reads TGTGCCAGCAGCGTAGAGCCCGCCTCCTACGAGCAGTACTTC. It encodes CASSVEPASYEQYF.

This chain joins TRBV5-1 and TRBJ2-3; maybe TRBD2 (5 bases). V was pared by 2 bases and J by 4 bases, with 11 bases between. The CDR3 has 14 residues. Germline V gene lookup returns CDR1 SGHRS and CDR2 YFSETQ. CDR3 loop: CASSFMTGADTQYF. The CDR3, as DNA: TGCGCCAGCAGCTTTATGACCGGGGCAGATACGCAGTATTTT.

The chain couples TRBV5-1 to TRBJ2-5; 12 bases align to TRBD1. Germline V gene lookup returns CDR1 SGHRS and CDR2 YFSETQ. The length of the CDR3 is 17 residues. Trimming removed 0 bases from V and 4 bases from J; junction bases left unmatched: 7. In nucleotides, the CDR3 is TGCGCCAGCAGCTTGGCACGGGGACAGGGGGCGGGAGAGACCCAGTACTTC. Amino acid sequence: CASSLARGQGAGETQYF.